The clone carrying this T cell receptor beta chain has a count of ten or more. Its target is unknown. TCRdb re-derived calls from the RACE reads in MiXCR, one entry per CDR3 protein. Of some 350,000 distinct CDR3 sequences listed, around 6% are singletons. This sample is part of a study of human T cells and chemical hapten exposure. For the study at large: The study lasted 20 to 25 weeks, and patients were dosed weekly with diphenylcyclopropenone on the scalp throughout. Women made up most patients, who had alopecia areata, totalis or universalis.

The time point is: patch test 2, 6 weeks after DPC sensitization. Treatment of the sample: therapeutic diphenylcyclopropenone sensitization with weekly scalp DPC. The CDR3 spans 15 residues. V lost 3 bases and J 4 bases, leaving 14 bases between the germline ends. Study results and limitations: Among expanded TCRs, significantly more large CDR3 similarity clusters formed than among controls. With regard to DPC sensitization, TCRs above 1 in 1000 frequency did not change.

This sequence joins TRBV12-3 or TRBV12-4 and TRBJ2-3; D gene unclear. The sequencing used whole blood, collected in connection with sensitization to the hapten diphenylcyclopropenone (DPC). This clonotype originated in a woman younger than 35 with alopecia areata. Some clones in this sample may be carry-over from other donors' samples. The CDR3 spells CASSFKRTGPDTQYF. The CDR3 DNA follows: TGTGCCAGCAGTTTCAAACGGACGGGCCCAGATACGCAGTATTTT.